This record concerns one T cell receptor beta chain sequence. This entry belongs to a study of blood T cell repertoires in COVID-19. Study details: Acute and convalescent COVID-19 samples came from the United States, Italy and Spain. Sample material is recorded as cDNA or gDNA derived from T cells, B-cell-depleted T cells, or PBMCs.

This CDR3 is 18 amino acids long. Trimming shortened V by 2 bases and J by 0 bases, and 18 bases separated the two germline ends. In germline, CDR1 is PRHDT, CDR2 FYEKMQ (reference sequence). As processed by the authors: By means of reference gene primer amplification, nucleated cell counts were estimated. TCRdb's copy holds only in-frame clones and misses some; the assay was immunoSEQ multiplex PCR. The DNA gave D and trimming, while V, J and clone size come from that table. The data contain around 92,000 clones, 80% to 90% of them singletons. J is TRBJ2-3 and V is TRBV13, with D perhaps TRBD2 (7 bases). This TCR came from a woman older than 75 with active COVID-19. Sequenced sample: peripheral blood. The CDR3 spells CASSLWTRGKGSTDTQYF. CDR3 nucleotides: TGTGCCAGCAGCTTATGGACTAGGGGGAAGGGGAGCACAGATACGCAGTATTTT.